One sample yielded the 32 T cell receptor beta chains listed below, sequenced in a study of PD-L1 blockade in urothelial cancer. Described time point: pretreatment peripheral blood. Method: immunoSEQ multiplex PCR; TCRdb's copy keeps in-frame clones and lacks some. The table has about 95,000 clones, roughly 91% seen once. This specimen consisted of PBMCs, obtained around atezolizumab (anti-PD-L1) treatment. These receptors were collected from a man aged 55 to 70 with urothelial cancer.

In this sample, this clone turned up once. The gene calls are TRBV29-1 and TRBJ2-7; 7 nucleotides align to TRBD1. The junction had 9 bases not matched to a gene; V was cut back by 7 bases and J by 6 bases. The CDR3 sequence is 12 residues long. The V gene's germline CDR1 is SQVTM and CDR2 ANQGSEA. CDR3 loop: CSGGQAEGEQYF. As DNA, the CDR3 is TGCAGCGGCGGACAGGCGGAAGGCGAGCAGTACTTC.

This clone showed up just once. V gene TRBV6-1 combines with J gene TRBJ2-7; TRBD2 matches 7 bases. This CDR3 contains 14 residues. With V trimmed by 8 bases and J by 0 bases, 7 bases remained unmatched. CDR1 is MNHNS, CDR2 SASEGT, per germline. The CDR3 here is CASLSRGDSYEQYF. CDR3 DNA sequence: TGTGCCAGCCTCTCCCGGGGGGACTCCTACGAGCAGTACTTC.

The V and J genes are TRBV7-2 and TRBJ2-5; 13 bases agree with TRBD2. Germline V CDR1 and CDR2: SGHTA, FQGNSA. V lost 0 bases and J lost 0; bases outside the gene matches: 7. The CDR3 is 19 amino acids. CDR3 DNA: TGTGCCAGCAGCTTAGCACTAGCGGGGGGGAGCGTGTACCAAGAGACCCAGTACTTC. It translates to CASSLALAGGSVYQETQYF. The full variable domain, in which reference TRBV7-2 and TRBJ2-5 provide the parts outside the CDR3, is GAGVSQSPSNKVTEKGKDVELRCDPISGHTALYWYRQSLGQGLEFLIYFQGNSAPDKSGLPSDRFSAERTGGSVSTLTIQRTQQEDSAVYLCASSLALAGGSVYQETQYFGPGTRLLVL.

This chain links TRBV5-4 with TRBJ2-3; no clear D. Trimming removed 2 bases at V and 2 bases at J, with 18 bases between. The CDR3 runs 17 residues. Germline V CDR1 and CDR2: SGHNT, YYREEE (reference sequence). CDR3 in DNA: TGTGCCAGCAGCTTTGGCGGTCGTCGGCATACCACAGATACGCAGTATTTT. As protein: CASSFGGRRHTTDTQYF. Full variable domain (remainder filled in from reference TRBV5-4 and TRBJ2-3): ETGVTQSPTHLIKTRGQQVTLRCSSQSGHNTVSWYQQALGQGPQFIFQYYREEENGRGNFPPRFSGLQFPNYSSELNVNALELDDSALYLCASSFGGRRHTTDTQYFGPGTRLTVL.

The V gene is TRBV18, the J gene TRBJ1-2; 11 positions agree with TRBD1. This CDR3 is 15 amino acids long. Trimming cost V 4 bases and J 5 bases; bases outside gene matches: 6. CDR1 and CDR2 (germline): KGHSH, LQKENI. The CDR3: CASSLGQGALYGYTF. CDR3 coding DNA: TGTGCCAGCTCACTCGGACAGGGGGCGTTATATGGCTACACCTTC.

The chain couples TRBV5-3 to TRBJ1-1; TRBD1 aligns across 8 bases. TRBV5-3 is placed among ORFs of uncertain function. With 3 bases clipped from V and 7 bases from J, the junction kept 14 bases outside the gene matches. There are 16 residues in the CDR3. The CDR3 reads CARSSGQGLAHDEAFF. Written as DNA, the CDR3 is TGTGCCAGAAGCTCCGGACAGGGACTGGCCCATGATGAAGCTTTCTTT.

The chain uses TRBV28 and TRBJ2-1, with 7 nucleotides matching TRBD2. The V gene end was trimmed by 5 bases and the J gene end by 4 bases; junction bases not matched to a gene: 5. This CDR3 is 14 amino acids long. The germline V gene encodes CDR1 MDHEN and CDR2 SYDVKM. The CDR3 protein is CASSAGTTYNEQFF. The CDR3 DNA sequence: TGTGCCAGCAGTGCCGGGACTACTTACAATGAGCAGTTCTTC.

The chain links TRBV18 to TRBJ1-2; D is ambiguous. Trimming left V 0 bases short and J 10 bases short, with 9 bases between. The CDR3 contains 12 residues. In germline, CDR1 is KGHSH, CDR2 LQKENI. This CDR3 is CASSPPGRPYTF. The DNA of the CDR3 is TGTGCCAGCTCACCACCGGGCAGACCCTACACCTTC.

This sequence joins TRBV7-6 and TRBJ1-1; 7 positions agree with TRBD1. The junction had 7 bases not matched to a gene; V was cut back by 5 bases and J by 4 bases. From germline, CDR1 is SGHVS and CDR2 FNYEAQ. The CDR3 runs to 14 residues. The DNA of the CDR3 is TGTGCCAGCAGCCCTACAGGGGTCGGCACTGAAGCTTTCTTT. Amino acid sequence: CASSPTGVGTEAFF.

The V and J genes are TRBV6-5 and TRBJ2-5; D may be TRBD1 (5 bases). The germline V and J ends were trimmed by 0 bases and 2 bases, with 13 bases remaining between them. The CDR3 contains 16 residues. Germline V gene lookup returns CDR1 MNHEY and CDR2 SVGAGI. The CDR3: CASSYSGGAGQETQYF. The CDR3 bases are TGTGCCAGCAGTTACTCGGGTGGGGCAGGACAAGAGACCCAGTACTTC.

V is TRBV29-1 and J is TRBJ2-7; D might be TRBD2 (7 bases). In germline, CDR1 is SQVTM, CDR2 ANQGSEA. V was cut by 5 bases and J by 3 bases, with 17 bases left in between. CDR3 size: 14 residues. CDR3 nucleotides: TGCAGCGTTTCCCGAGGGGGGGACGTCTACGAGCAGTACTTC. Protein product: CSVSRGGDVYEQYF.

The chain has TRBV5-1 and TRBJ1-4; 7 nucleotides line up with TRBD1. Per germline, CDR1 SGHRS and CDR2 YFSETQ. V shed 4 bases and J 3 bases; nucleotides not matched to a gene: 3. This CDR3 has 14 amino acids. The CDR3 sequence is CASSVQGSNEKLFF. The CDR3 DNA sequence: TGCGCCAGCAGCGTACAGGGGTCTAATGAAAAACTGTTTTTT.

This sequence joins TRBV2 and TRBJ1-5; D remains unclear. The germline V and J ends were trimmed by 0 bases and 0 bases, with 9 bases remaining between them. The CDR3 contains 16 residues. Germline CDR1 and CDR2: SNHLY and FYNNEI. CDR3 amino acids: CASSEAAESSNQPQHF. The CDR3 nucleotides are TGTGCCAGCAGTGAAGCGGCGGAATCTAGCAATCAGCCCCAGCATTTT.

This rearrangement joins TRBV7-6 to TRBJ1-4, with D perhaps matching TRBD1 (5 bases). The CDR3 consists of 14 residues. Germline lookup yields CDR1 SGHVS and CDR2 FNYEAQ. With 3 bases removed from V and 7 bases from J, the gap between germline ends came to 12 bases. CDR3 sequence: CASSFGQGGEKLFF. In DNA form, the CDR3 reads TGTGCCAGCAGCTTTGGGCAGGGAGGTGAAAAACTGTTTTTT.

The chain carries TRBV5-4 and TRBJ2-5; D is perhaps TRBD1 (6 bases). The CDR3 is 13 residues long. CDR1 SGHNT and CDR2 YYREEE come from the germline V gene (reference sequence). The V gene lost 3 bases and the J gene lost 2 bases, with 8 bases spanning the gap. For the CDR3, the DNA is TGTGCCAGCAGCTGGACAGTACAAGAGACCCAGTACTTC. It translates to CASSWTVQETQYF.

The V gene is TRBV19, the J gene TRBJ2-1, with TRBD2 as a possible D gene (5 bases). Germline V gene lookup returns CDR1 LNHDA and CDR2 SQIVND (reference sequence). CDR3 length: 16 residues. Trimming took 4 bases from V and 6 from J, leaving 19 bases between them. The CDR3 region has the DNA TGTGCCAGTAGTAGATGGGTGGGAGAGGTGAGCAATGAGCAGTTCTTC. Protein: CASSRWVGEVSNEQFF.

This chain uses TRBV5-1 with TRBJ2-4, with D unresolved. V was trimmed by 0 bases and J by 5 bases, leaving 6 bases between them. The CDR3 consists of 13 residues. Germline V gene data show CDR1 as SGHRS and CDR2 as YFSETQ. CDR3 in DNA: TGCGCCAGCAGCTTGGGACTCGAAAACATTCAGTACTTC. Translating it yields CASSLGLENIQYF. Combining the CDR3 with reference TRBV5-1 and TRBJ2-4 gives the whole variable domain KAGVTQTPRYLIKTRGQQVTLSCSPISGHRSVSWYQQTPGQGLQFLFEYFSETQRNKGNFPGRFSGRQFSNSRSEMNVSTLELGDSALYLCASSLGLENIQYFGAGTRLSVL.

The chain employs TRBV4-2 and TRBJ2-7; D may be TRBD1 (5 bases). CDR3 length equals 14 residues. CDR1 and CDR2 (germline): LGHNA, YNFKEQ. With 0 bases removed from V and 1 base from J, the gap between germline ends came to 7 bases. The CDR3 coding sequence is TGTGCCAGCAGCCAAGAACAGGAGTCCTACGAGCAGTACTTC. It translates to CASSQEQESYEQYF.

The chain combines TRBV7-2 with TRBJ2-7, with 8 nucleotides matching TRBD1. This CDR3 spans 15 amino acids. V lost 5 bases, J lost 4 bases, and 10 bases stayed unmatched. Germline assignment: CDR1 SGHTA and CDR2 FQGNSA. The CDR3 DNA sequence: TGTGCCAGCAGCAGCAGCGGACAGGGTATTTACGAGCAGTACTTC. Protein product: CASSSSGQGIYEQYF.

V usage is TRBV28 and J usage is TRBJ1-4, with 7 bases identical to TRBD1. CDR1 is MDHEN and CDR2 is SYDVKM in the germline V gene. The CDR3 runs to 15 residues. Germline trimming cut 5 bases from V and 0 bases from J; bases unmatched to any gene: 3. The CDR3 reads CASSQGGSTNEKLFF. CDR3 sequence (DNA): TGTGCCAGCAGTCAGGGGGGCTCAACTAATGAAAAACTGTTTTTT.

J is TRBJ2-3 and V is TRBV28; 10 bases line up with TRBD1. The germline V gene encodes CDR1 MDHEN and CDR2 SYDVKM. V lost 1 base, J lost 3 bases, and 1 base stayed unmatched. This CDR3 spans 15 amino acids. CDR3 in amino acids: CASSLSGQGTDTQYF. CDR3 nucleotide sequence: TGTGCCAGCAGTTTATCGGGACAGGGGACAGATACGCAGTATTTT. Combining the CDR3 with reference TRBV28 and TRBJ2-3 gives the whole variable domain DVKVTQSSRYLVKRTGEKVFLECVQDMDHENMFWYRQDPGLGLRLIYFSYDVKMKEKGDIPEGYSVSREKKERFSLILESASTNQTSMYLCASSLSGQGTDTQYFGPGTRLTVL.

The rearrangement joins TRBV19 to TRBJ2-1, with a possible D match to TRBD2 (7 bases). This CDR3 comprises 17 residues. V was clipped by 1 base and J by 9 bases, with 22 bases between them. Germline assignment: CDR1 LNHDA and CDR2 SQIVND (reference sequence). CDR3 in amino acids: CASSIVGGAPNMGEQFF. As DNA, the CDR3 is TGTGCCAGTAGTATAGTAGGGGGGGCCCCAAATATGGGTGAGCAGTTCTTC.

CDR3 amino acids: CASSAQQGASGNTIYF. In DNA, the CDR3 is TGTGCCAGCAGCGCGCAACAGGGGGCCTCTGGAAACACCATATATTTT. V is TRBV5-4 and J is TRBJ1-3; 9 nucleotides match TRBD1. Germline V CDR1 and CDR2: SGHNT, YYREEE (reference sequence). J lost 0 bases, V lost 4 bases, and 5 bases had no gene match. The length of the CDR3 is 16 residues.

The rearrangement links TRBV30 to TRBJ2-1, with 7 positions matching TRBD2. Germline trimming cut 0 bases from V and 6 bases from J; bases unmatched to any gene: 11. Per the germline V gene, CDR1 is GTSNPN and CDR2 is SVGIG (reference sequence). This CDR3 contains 16 residues. The CDR3 sequence: CAWSVRSGIARNEQFF. The CDR3 coding sequence is TGTGCCTGGAGTGTACGCAGCGGGATAGCCCGCAATGAGCAGTTCTTC.

The rearrangement links TRBV9 to TRBJ2-2; tentative D call: TRBD1 (5 bases). The CDR3 extends over 16 amino acids. V was cut by 3 bases and J by 6 bases, with 18 bases left in between. Germline CDR1 and CDR2: SGDLS and YYNGEE. CDR3 sequence: CASSARAWGPPGELFF. The CDR3 DNA is TGTGCCAGCAGCGCCCGGGCCTGGGGCCCACCCGGGGAGCTGTTTTTT. Together with reference TRBV9 and TRBJ2-2, the CDR3 gives the full variable domain: DSGVTQTPKHLITATGQRVTLRCSPRSGDLSVYWYQQSLDQGLQFLIQYYNGEERAKGNILERFSAQQFPDLHSELNLSSLELGDSALYFCASSARAWGPPGELFFGEGSRLTVL.

The chain links TRBV27 to TRBJ2-1; possibly TRBD2 for D (5 bases). The ends were cut back, 3 bases at V and 8 bases at J, with 8 bases in the middle. This CDR3 contains 12 residues. The germline CDR1 and CDR2 sequences are MNHEY and SMNVEV (reference sequence). The CDR3 loop reads CASSFVGDEQFF. The CDR3 DNA is TGTGCCAGCAGTTTTGTGGGAGATGAGCAGTTCTTC.

The chain joins TRBV6-5 to TRBJ1-2; D unclear. Germline V CDR1 and CDR2: MNHEY, SVGAGI. This CDR3 is 14 amino acids long. V lost 0 bases and J 2 bases, leaving 7 bases between the germline ends. CDR3 DNA sequence: TGTGCCAGCAGTTACTCGGCAGGAAACTATGGCTACACCTTC. Protein product: CASSYSAGNYGYTF.

About this clone itself: The missing conserved phenylalanine or tryptophan at the end of this CDR3 makes a read error likely. No DNA is shown, since the ends of the CDR3 on it are uncertain; the CDR3 is the one TCRdb lists. The chain employs TRBV12-2 and TRBJ2-7; the D call of TRBD1 is as the table states it, not checked on the DNA. TRBV12-2 is reported as a pseudogene. The length of the CDR3 is 12 amino acids, counting both ends. This CDR3 reads CASRCGTGLEVG.

J is TRBJ1-2 and V is TRBV7-2; 8 nucleotides agree with TRBD1. CDR1 and CDR2 (germline): SGHTA, FQGNSA. J lost 1 base, V lost 4 bases, and 14 bases had no gene match. The CDR3 has 18 amino acids. CDR3 amino acids: CASSSRSDRGPINYGYTF. CDR3 bases: TGTGCCAGCAGCTCCAGGAGTGACAGGGGACCCATTAACTATGGCTACACCTTC.

This chain uses TRBV7-6 with TRBJ2-2; D gene unclear. V lost 5 bases, J lost 1 base, and 17 bases lay in between. CDR3 length: 17 amino acids. Germline CDR1 is SGHVS and CDR2 is FNYEAQ. CDR3 in amino acids: CASSQYTDDLNTGELFF. The CDR3 nucleotides read TGTGCCAGCAGCCAATACACCGACGACTTGAACACCGGGGAGCTGTTTTTT.

This clone has only a few counts. The chain carries TRBV13 and TRBJ2-2, with D perhaps TRBD2 (6 bases). Germline V gene lookup returns CDR1 PRHDT and CDR2 FYEKMQ (reference sequence). CDR3 length: 16 amino acids. Trimming stripped 5 bases from V and 1 base from J, with 14 bases between. DNA of the CDR3: TGTGCCAGCAGCCGCGGAGGGCAGAGGAACACCGGGGAGCTGTTTTTT. Encoded protein: CASSRGGQRNTGELFF.

This chain joins TRBV27 and TRBJ1-2; D not certain. V was cut by 3 bases and J by 4 bases, with 18 bases left in between. This CDR3 has 16 amino acids. Per germline, CDR1 MNHEY and CDR2 SMNVEV (reference sequence). CDR3 in DNA: TGTGCCAGCAGTTTCCAAGGAGGGAATGGTATCTATGGCTACACCTTC. Translating gives CASSFQGGNGIYGYTF.